The source of this TCR beta chain is a study of shared clonotypes between healthy human individuals. Comment on this clone: Its antigen is currently unknown.

Participating donors were healthy, HIV-negative adults free of recent acute infections or vaccinations. Overall study results and limits: Sample collection involved blood only; tissue repertoires are likely different.

Investigators spread the genomic DNA of each subset evenly over several immunoSEQ plates. The assay was immunoSEQ multiplex PCR, and TCRdb's table has in-frame clones only and misses some. Of roughly 2.4 million clones in the sample, almost 96% were seen once. The CDR3 contains 14 residues. The germline gives CDR1 LNHDA, CDR2 SQIVND (reference sequence). V dropped 1 base and J dropped 5 bases, with 11 bases sitting between them. The chain uses TRBV19 and TRBJ1-1, with D uncertain. Source material: naive CD4+ T cells sorted from blood. Subset noted: CD45RA+ positively selected. The receptor comes from a man younger than 30 in good health. In DNA form, the CDR3 reads TGTGCCAGTAGTATAGCAGCCACCGCGACTGAAGCTTTCTTT. It specifies CASSIAATATEAFF. Full variable domain (outside the CDR3, taken from reference TRBV19 and TRBJ1-1): DGGITQSPKYLFRKEGQNVTLSCEQNLNHDAMYWYRQDPGQGLRLIYYSQIVNDFQKGDIAEGYSVSREKKESFPLTVTSAQKNPTAFYLCASSIAATATEAFFGQGTRLTVV.